The present T cell receptor (beta chain) was sequenced within a study of blood T cell repertoires in COVID-19. Study overall: Nucleic acid was either cDNA or gDNA, and it came from T cells, B-cell-depleted T cells, or PBMCs.

Profiling relied on immunoSEQ multiplex PCR, and the TCRdb table lists in-frame clones only, not all of them. The repertoire holds about 520,000 clones, with 70% to 90% as singletons. Germline CDR1 and CDR2: MNHNS and SASEGT. The CDR3 totals 15 residues. The V gene end was trimmed by 3 bases and the J gene end by 8 bases; junction bases not matched to a gene: 11. V and J are TRBV6-1 and TRBJ2-3, with 7 positions matching TRBD2. The source material was peripheral blood. This TCR was sampled from a human donor in a cohort sampled during active COVID-19. The CDR3 coding sequence is TGTGCCAGCAGTGATAGGGCGGGGGAACCAGGTACGCAGTATTTT. Its translation: CASSDRAGEPGTQYF.